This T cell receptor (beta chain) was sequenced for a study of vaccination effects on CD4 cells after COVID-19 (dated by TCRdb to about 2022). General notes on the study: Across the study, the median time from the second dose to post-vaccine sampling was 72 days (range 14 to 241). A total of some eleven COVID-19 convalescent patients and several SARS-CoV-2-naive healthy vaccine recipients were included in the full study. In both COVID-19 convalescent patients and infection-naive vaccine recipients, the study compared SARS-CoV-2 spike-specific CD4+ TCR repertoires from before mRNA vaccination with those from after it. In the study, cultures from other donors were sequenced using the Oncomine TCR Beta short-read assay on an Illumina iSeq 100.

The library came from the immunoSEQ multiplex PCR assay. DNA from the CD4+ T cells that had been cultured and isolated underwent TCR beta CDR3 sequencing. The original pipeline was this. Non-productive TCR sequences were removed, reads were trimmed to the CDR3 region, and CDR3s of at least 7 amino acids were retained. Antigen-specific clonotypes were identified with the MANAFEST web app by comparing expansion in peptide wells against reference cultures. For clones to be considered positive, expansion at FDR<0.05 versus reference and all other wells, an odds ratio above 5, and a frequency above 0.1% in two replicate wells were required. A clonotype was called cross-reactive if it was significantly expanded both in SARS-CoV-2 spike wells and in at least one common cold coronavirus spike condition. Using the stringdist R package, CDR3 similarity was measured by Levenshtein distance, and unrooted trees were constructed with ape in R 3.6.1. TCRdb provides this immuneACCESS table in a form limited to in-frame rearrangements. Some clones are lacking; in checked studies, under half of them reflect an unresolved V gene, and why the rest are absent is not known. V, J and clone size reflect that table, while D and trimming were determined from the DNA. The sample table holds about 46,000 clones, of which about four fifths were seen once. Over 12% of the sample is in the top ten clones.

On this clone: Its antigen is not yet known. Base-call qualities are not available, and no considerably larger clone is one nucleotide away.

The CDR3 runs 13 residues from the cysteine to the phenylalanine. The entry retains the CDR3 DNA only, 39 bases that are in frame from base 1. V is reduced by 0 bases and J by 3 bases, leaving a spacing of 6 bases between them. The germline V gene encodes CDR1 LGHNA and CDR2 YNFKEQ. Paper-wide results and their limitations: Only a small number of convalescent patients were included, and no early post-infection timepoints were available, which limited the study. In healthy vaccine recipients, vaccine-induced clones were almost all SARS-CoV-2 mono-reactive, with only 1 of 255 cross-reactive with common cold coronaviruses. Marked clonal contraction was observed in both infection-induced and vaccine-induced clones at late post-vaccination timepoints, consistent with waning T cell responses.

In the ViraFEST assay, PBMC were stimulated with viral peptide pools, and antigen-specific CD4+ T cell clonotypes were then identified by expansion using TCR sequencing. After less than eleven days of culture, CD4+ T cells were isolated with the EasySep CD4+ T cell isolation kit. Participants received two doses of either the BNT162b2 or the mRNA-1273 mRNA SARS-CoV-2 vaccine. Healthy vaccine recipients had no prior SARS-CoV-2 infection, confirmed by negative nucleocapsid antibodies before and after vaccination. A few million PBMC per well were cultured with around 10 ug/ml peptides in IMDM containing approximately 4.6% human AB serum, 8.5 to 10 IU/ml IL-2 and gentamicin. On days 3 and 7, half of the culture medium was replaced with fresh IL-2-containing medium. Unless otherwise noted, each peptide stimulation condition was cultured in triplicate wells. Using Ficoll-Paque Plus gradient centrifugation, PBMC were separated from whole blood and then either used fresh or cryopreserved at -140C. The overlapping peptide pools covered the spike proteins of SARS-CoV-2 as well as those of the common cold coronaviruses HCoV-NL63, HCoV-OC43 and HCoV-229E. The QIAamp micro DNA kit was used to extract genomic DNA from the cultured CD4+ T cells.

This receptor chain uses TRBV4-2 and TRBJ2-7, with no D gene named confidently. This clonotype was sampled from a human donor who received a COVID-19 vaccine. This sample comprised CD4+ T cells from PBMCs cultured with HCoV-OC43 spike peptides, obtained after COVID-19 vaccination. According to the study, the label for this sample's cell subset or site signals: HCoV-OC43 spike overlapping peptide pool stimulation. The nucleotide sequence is TGTGCCAGCAGCCAAGACCGCAACTACGAGCAGTACTTC. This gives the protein CASSQDRNYEQYF.